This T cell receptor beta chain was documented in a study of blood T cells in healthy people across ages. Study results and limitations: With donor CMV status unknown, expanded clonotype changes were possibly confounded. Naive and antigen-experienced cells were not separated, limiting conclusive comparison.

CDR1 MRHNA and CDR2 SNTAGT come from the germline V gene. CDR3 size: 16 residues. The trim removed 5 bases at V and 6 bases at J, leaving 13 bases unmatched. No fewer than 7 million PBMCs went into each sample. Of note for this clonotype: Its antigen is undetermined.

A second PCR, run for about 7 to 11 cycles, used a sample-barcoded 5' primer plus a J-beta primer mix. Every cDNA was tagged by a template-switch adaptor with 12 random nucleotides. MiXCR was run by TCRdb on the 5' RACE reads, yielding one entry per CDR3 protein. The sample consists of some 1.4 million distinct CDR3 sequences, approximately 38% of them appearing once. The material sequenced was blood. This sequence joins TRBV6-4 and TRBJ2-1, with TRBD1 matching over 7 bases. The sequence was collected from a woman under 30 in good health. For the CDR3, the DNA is TGTGCCAGCAGTTTCTACCACAGGGGAATGGGCAATGAGCAGTTCTTC. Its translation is CASSFYHRGMGNEQFF.